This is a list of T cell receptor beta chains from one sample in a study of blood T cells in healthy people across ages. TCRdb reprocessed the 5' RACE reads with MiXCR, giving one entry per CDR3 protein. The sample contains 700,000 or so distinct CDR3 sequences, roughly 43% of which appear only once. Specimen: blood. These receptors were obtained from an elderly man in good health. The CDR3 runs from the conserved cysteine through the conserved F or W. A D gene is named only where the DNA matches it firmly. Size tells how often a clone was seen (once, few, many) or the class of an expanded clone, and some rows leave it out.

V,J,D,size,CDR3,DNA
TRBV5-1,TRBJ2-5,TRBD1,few,CASSLAWTGQETQYF,TGCGCCAGCAGCTTGGCTTGGACAGGGCAAGAGACCCAGTACTTC
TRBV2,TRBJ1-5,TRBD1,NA,CASSEGQPDQPQHF,TGTGCCAGCAGTGAGGGACAGCCCGATCAGCCCCAGCATTTT
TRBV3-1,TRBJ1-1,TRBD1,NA,CASSPGQAGTEAFF,TGTGCCAGCAGCCCCGGACAGGCAGGCACTGAAGCTTTCTTT
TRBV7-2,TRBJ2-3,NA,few,CASSPSLGSDTQYF,TGTGCCAGCAGCCCCTCTTTGGGATCAGATACGCAGTATTTT
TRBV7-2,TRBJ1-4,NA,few,CASSLVMGTNEKLFF,TGTGCCAGCAGCTTAGTTATGGGAACTAATGAAAAACTGTTTTTT
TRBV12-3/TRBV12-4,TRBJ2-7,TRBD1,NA,CASSSFGQGADEQYF,TGTGCCAGCAGCTCCTTTGGACAGGGAGCCGACGAGCAGTACTTC
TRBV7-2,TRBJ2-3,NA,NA,CASSLAASVTDTQYF,TGTGCCAGCAGCTTAGCGGCTAGCGTCACAGATACGCAGTATTTT
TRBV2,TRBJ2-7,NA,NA,CASMPGVVSYKQYF,TGTGCCAGCATGCCCGGGGTAGTCTCCTACAAGCAGTACTTC
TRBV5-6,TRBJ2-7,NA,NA,CASSLDGGVGYEQYF,TGTGCCAGCAGCTTGGACGGGGGAGTGGGCTACGAGCAGTACTTC
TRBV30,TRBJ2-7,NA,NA,CAWGNSPTYEQYF,TGTGCCTGGGGAAACAGCCCAACCTACGAGCAGTACTTC
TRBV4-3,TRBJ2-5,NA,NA,CASSQDSRGTQYF,TGCGCCAGCAGCCAAGATTCTCGGGGGACCCAGTACTTC
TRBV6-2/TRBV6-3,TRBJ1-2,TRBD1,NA,CASTDHRGWGYTF,TGTGCCAGCACCGACCACAGGGGCTGGGGCTACACCTTC
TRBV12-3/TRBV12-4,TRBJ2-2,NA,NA,CANAGYTGELFF,TGTGCCAACGCAGGGTACACCGGGGAGCTGTTTTTT
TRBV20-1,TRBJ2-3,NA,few,CSPRGRGGADTQYF,TGCAGTCCCAGGGGGCGGGGGGGGGCAGATACGCAGTATTTT
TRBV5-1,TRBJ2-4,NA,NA,CASSLGEAKNIQYF,TGCGCCAGCAGCTTGGGGGAAGCCAAAAACATTCAGTACTTC
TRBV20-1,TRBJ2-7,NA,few,CSATRSSYEQYF,TGCAGTGCTACGCGGAGCTCCTACGAGCAGTACTTC
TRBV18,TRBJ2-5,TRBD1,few,CASSPRPGQGGETQYF,TGTGCCAGCTCACCACGTCCAGGACAGGGAGGAGAGACCCAGTACTTC
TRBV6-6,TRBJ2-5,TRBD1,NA,CASSSRGQGAKETQYF,TGTGCCAGCAGTTCCAGGGGACAGGGGGCAAAAGAGACCCAGTACTTC
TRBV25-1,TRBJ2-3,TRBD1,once,CASSGATGGGRADTQYF,TGTGCCAGCAGTGGAGCGACAGGGGGCGGTCGCGCAGATACGCAGTATTTT
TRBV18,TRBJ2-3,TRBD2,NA,CASSPYSVVAGGQSPGTDTQYF,TGTGCCAGCTCACCCTACTCGGTGGTAGCGGGGGGACAATCCCCTGGCACAGATACGCAGTATTTT
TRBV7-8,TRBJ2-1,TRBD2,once,CASSFTSGTYNERHF,TGTGCCAGCAGCTTCACTAGCGGGACCTACAATGAGCGGCACTTC
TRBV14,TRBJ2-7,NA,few,CASSQGQGGKDEQYF,TGTGCCAGCAGCCAAGGCCAGGGTGGTAAGGACGAGCAGTACTTC
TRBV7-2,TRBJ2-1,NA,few,CASSERPGGQLRNEQFF,TGTGCCAGCAGCGAACGTCCCGGGGGCCAGTTGAGGAATGAGCAGTTCTTC
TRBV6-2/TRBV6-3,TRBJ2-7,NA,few,CASSIPKADRAYEQYF,TGTGCCAGCAGTATACCGAAAGCCGACAGAGCCTACGAGCAGTACTTC
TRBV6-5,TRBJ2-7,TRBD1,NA,CASSPGQARYEQYF,TGTGCCAGCAGTCCCGGACAGGCCCGATACGAGCAGTACTTC
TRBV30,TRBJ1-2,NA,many,CAWIPWGLLGGYTF,TGTGCCTGGATCCCCTGGGGCCTCTTGGGGGGCTACACCTTC
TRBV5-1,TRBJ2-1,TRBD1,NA,CASSTGTGGENEQFF,TGCGCCAGCAGCACAGGGACAGGGGGTGAAAATGAGCAGTTCTTC
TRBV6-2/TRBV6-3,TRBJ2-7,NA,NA,CASRRTYEQYF,TGTGCCAGCAGGAGAACCTACGAGCAGTACTTC
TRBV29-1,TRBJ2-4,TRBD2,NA,CSVEAKVVAGLAVYERYF,TGCAGCGTTGAAGCCAAGGTCGTGGCGGGACTAGCGGTGTACGAGCGGTACTTC
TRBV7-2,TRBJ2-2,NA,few,CASSSYTGELFF,TGTGCCAGCAGCTCATACACCGGGGAGCTGTTTTTT
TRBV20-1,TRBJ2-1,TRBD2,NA,CSAQLAGGGNEQFF,TGCAGTGCACAACTAGCGGGAGGGGGTAATGAGCAGTTCTTC
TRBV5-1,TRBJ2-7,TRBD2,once,CASSLNLLAGKGEQYF,TGCGCCAGCAGCCTTAACTTACTAGCGGGAAAGGGCGAGCAGTACTTC
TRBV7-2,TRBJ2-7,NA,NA,CASSPPGPRTSYEQYF,TGTGCCAGCAGCCCCCCGGGCCCCCGGACCAGTTACGAGCAGTACTTC
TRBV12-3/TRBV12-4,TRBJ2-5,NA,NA,CASSLVVGKVQETQYF,TGTGCCAGCAGTTTGGTGGTAGGGAAAGTGCAAGAGACCCAGTACTTC
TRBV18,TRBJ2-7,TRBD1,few,CASSLGQGGRDEQYF,TGTGCCAGCTCACTCGGACAGGGGGGAAGGGACGAGCAGTACTTC
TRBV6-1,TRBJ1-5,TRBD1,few,CATTGQVGGFNQPQHF,TGTGCCACTACAGGACAGGTTGGGGGTTTTAATCAGCCCCAGCATTTT
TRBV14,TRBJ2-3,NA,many,CASSQGTYPSTDTQYF,TGTGCCAGCAGCCAAGGGACTTATCCTAGCACAGATACGCAGTATTTT
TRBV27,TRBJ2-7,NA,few,CASTPTVVSYEQYF,TGTGCCAGCACCCCGACTGTTGTTTCCTACGAGCAGTACTTC
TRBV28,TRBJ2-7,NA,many,CASSIRYEQYF,TGTGCCAGCAGTATTCGCTACGAGCAGTACTTC
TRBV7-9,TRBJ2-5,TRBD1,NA,CASSLRKQGEETQYF,TGTGCCAGCAGCTTAAGAAAACAGGGGGAAGAGACCCAGTACTTC
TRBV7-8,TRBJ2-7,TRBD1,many,CASSGDRFYEQYF,TGTGCCAGCTCTGGGGACAGGTTCTACGAGCAGTACTTC
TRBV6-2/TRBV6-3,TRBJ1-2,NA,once,CASTAGNYGYTF,TGTGCCAGCACTGCCGGGAACTATGGCTACACCTTC
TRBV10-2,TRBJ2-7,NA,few,CASSESISNGSPYEQYF,TGCGCCAGCAGTGAGTCGATCTCCAACGGGAGTCCCTACGAGCAGTACTTC
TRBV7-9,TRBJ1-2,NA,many,CASSLDSYGYTF,TGTGCCAGCAGTCTAGACAGCTATGGCTACACCTTC
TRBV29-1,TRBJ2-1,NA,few,CSVLVGSYNEQFF,TGCAGCGTTTTGGTAGGGTCCTACAATGAGCAGTTCTTC
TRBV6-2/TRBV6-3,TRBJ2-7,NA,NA,CASSYSIQGSEQYF,TGTGCCAGCAGTTACTCGATACAGGGAAGCGAGCAGTACTTC
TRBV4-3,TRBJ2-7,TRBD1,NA,CASSQDAGQGGEQYF,TGCGCCAGCAGCCAAGATGCGGGACAGGGTGGCGAGCAGTACTTC
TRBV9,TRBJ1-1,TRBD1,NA,CASTKDRDKNTEAFF,TGTGCCAGCACCAAGGACAGGGACAAGAACACTGAAGCTTTCTTT
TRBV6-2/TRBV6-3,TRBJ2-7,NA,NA,CASSYRGSTTYEQYF,TGTGCCAGCAGTTACAGGGGATCTACTACCTACGAGCAGTACTTC
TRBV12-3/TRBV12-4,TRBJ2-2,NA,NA,CASSRDQGRTGELFF,TGTGCCAGCAGCCGGGACCAGGGGAGGACCGGGGAGCTGTTTTTT
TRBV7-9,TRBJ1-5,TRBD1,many,CASSSDRGNQPQHF,TGTGCCAGCAGCTCGGACAGGGGCAATCAGCCCCAGCATTTT
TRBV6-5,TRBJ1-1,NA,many,CASSYSLLGTEAFF,TGTGCCAGCAGTTACTCCCTCTTGGGCACTGAAGCTTTCTTT
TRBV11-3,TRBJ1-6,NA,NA,CASSLGRAGSSLHF,TGTGCCAGCAGCTTAGGCAGGGCTGGTTCATCCCTCCACTTT
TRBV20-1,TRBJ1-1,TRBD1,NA,CSARPGQGRGSEAFF,TGCAGTGCTAGACCGGGACAGGGGAGAGGGTCTGAAGCTTTCTTT